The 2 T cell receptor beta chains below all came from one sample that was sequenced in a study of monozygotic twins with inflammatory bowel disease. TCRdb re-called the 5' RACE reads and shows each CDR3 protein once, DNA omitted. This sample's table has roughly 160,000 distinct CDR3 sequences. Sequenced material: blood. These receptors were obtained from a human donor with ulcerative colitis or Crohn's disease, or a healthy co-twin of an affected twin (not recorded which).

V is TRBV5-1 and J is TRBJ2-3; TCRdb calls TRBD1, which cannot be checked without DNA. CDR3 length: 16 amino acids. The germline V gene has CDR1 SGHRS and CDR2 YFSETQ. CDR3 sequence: CASSGIPGHSTDTQYF. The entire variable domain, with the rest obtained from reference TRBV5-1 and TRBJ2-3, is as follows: KAGVTQTPRYLIKTRGQQVTLSCSPISGHRSVSWYQQTPGQGLQFLFEYFSETQRNKGNFPGRFSGRQFSNSRSEMNVSTLELGDSALYLCASSGIPGHSTDTQYFGPGTRLTVL.

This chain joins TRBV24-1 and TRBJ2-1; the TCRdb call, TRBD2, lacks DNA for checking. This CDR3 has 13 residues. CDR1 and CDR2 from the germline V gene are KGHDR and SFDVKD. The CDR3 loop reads CATSGTRNNEQFF.